This TCR beta chain was identified in a study of T cell repertoires in cytomegalovirus infection (dated by TCRdb to about 2019). Background on the whole study: The peptide stimulations were aimed at well-studied HLA-B-restricted epitopes as well as recently identified HLA-C-restricted CMV epitopes, whose presentation resists viral immunomodulation. Donor HLA type was relevant to the analysis, as public TCR beta signatures indicated carriage of CMV infection together with the matching HLA type. What the work shows at the level of the full study, not this receptor alone: The ex vivo response was dominated by HLA-C-restricted CMV-specific TCR beta clonotypes, which also provided the single most frequent clonotype in two of eight donors. Carriers of CMV infection plus the relevant HLA type were discriminated by the cumulative frequency of public TCR beta family members in the study cohort and in an independent approximately 350-donor cohort.

This specimen's treatment or condition label, interpreted: in vitro stimulation with specific CMV peptide epitopes to enrich CMV-specific T cells. Deletion took 3 bases off V and 3 bases off J, with a span of 17 bases between the germline ends. As encoded in the germline V gene, CDR1 is SQVTM while CDR2 is ANQGSEA. From cysteine to phenylalanine, the CDR3 is 15 amino acids long. Only the CDR3 portion is preserved as DNA: 45 bases, with reading frame beginning at the first base. This sample was sequenced with an Illumina HiSeq 1500. The public reads were reprocessed in TCRdb via fastp at Q25 and MiXCR, keeping in-frame beta chains. Here each entry gathers all rows of one CDR3 protein and keeps the most common genes and DNA. The sample table holds approximately 910,000 distinct CDR3 sequences, of which roughly 31% were seen once. Of the sample, roughly an eighth is held by the ten largest clones. With respect to this clonotype: It has no known antigen specificity. There are no base qualities to consult, and no much larger clone falls within one base.

This clonotype originated in a human donor in good health (CMV status not recorded). Some clones in this sample may be carry-over from other donors' samples. This specimen was cultured CD8+ T cells from PBMCs, taken from culture after CMV antigen stimulation. The sequence is built from TRBV29-1 and TRBJ1-2; a tentative D match to TRBD1 spans 6 bases. The CDR3 protein: CSVEVGWGPDYGYTF. At the DNA level, the sequence is TGCAGCGTTGAGGTCGGATGGGGGCCGGACTATGGCTACACCTTC.